This T cell receptor beta chain was retrieved from a study of T-cell memory formation after mild COVID-19. Study in general: The TCR clusters were mostly specific to one donor.

The study, taken as a whole, reports: Mainly CM and EM harbored the contracting CD4+ clones; mainly EMRA harbored the CD8+ ones. Clones shrinking between day 15 and 85 showed a balanced CD4/CD8 split, and those that grew later tilted toward CD4+. Cross-reactive memory seemingly joined, as some responding clones were found in pre-infection memory.

This CDR3 is built from 16 residues. Germline lookup yields CDR1 MNHEY and CDR2 SMNVEV (reference sequence). V shed 4 bases and J 0 bases; nucleotides not matched to a gene: 4. There are a few counts of this clonotype. Its antigen is currently unknown. TCRdb reanalysed the 5' RACE reads using MiXCR and keeps one entry per CDR3 protein. The data show around 320,000 distinct CDR3 sequences, around 28% seen once. This clonotype was sampled from an adult woman who had mild COVID-19 (a few samples of this study predate the infection). Cell type and time point are not known. The sequencing sample was made of PBMCs or a T cell subset sorted from them (not recorded which). The chain uses TRBV27 and TRBJ2-1, with 9 bases fitting TRBD2. The CDR3 DNA reads as TGTGCCAGCAGTTCCCAGACTAGCGGCTCCTACAATGAGCAGTTCTTC. Translating it yields CASSSQTSGSYNEQFF.